What follows are 29 T cell receptor beta chains derived from one specimen sequenced in a study of T cell repertoires in cytomegalovirus infection. The antigens these receptors bind are not known. TCRdb reprocessed the reads with MiXCR, giving one entry per CDR3 protein. The sample holds 640,000 or so distinct CDR3 sequences, 30% to 35% seen once. The input for sequencing was cultured PBMCs, taken from culture after CMV antigen stimulation. All receptors come from a human donor in good health (CMV status not recorded). Some clones in this sample may be carry-over from other donors' samples.

The V call is TRBV7-2, the J call TRBJ2-7, with TRBD2 matching over 11 bases. This CDR3 spans 14 amino acids. The ends lost 6 bases at V and 5 bases at J; junction bases unmatched: 6. Germline CDR1 and CDR2: SGHTA and FQGNSA. CDR3 loop: CASRLLAGVHEQYF. Written as DNA, the CDR3 is TGTGCCAGCAGGCTACTAGCGGGGGTCCACGAGCAGTACTTC.

The chain combines TRBV6-2 or TRBV6-3 with TRBJ2-2; 7 bases fit TRBD2. Per the germline V gene, CDR1 is MNHEY and CDR2 is SVGEGT. The CDR3 is 16 residues long. V shed 2 bases, J shed 0 bases, and the junction held 3 bases outside the gene matches. Here the CDR3 reads CASSYGSGANTGELFF. Written as DNA, the CDR3 is TGTGCCAGCAGTTACGGCAGCGGGGCGAACACCGGGGAGCTGTTTTTT.

This CDR3 is CASSVTGGEKLFF. CDR3 in DNA: TGTGCCAGCAGTGTAACAGGGGGCGAAAAACTGTTTTTT. This chain links TRBV6-4 with TRBJ1-4, with 9 bases matching TRBD1. There are 13 residues in the CDR3. Germline CDR1 reads MRHNA; CDR2 reads SNTAGT. J gave up 8 bases and V 4 bases, and 2 bases lay outside the gene matches.

This clonotype showed up just a few times. The chain employs TRBV19 and TRBJ1-5, with D possibly TRBD1 on 5 matching bases. Germline lookup yields CDR1 LNHDA and CDR2 SQIVND (reference sequence). Between the trimmed V and J ends, which lost 4 bases and 2 bases, there was a span of 9 bases. This CDR3 contains 14 residues. The CDR3 coding sequence is TGTGCCAGTAGTAGGTCGGGGGGCAATCAGCCCCAGCATTTT. Translated: CASSRSGGNQPQHF.

The CDR3 sequence is CASSFASGTYEQYF. The CDR3 DNA follows: TGTGCCAGCAGCTTCGCTAGCGGAACCTACGAGCAGTACTTC. This chain joins TRBV7-2 and TRBJ2-7; 7 nucleotides match TRBD2. CDR3 size: 14 residues. The V and J ends lost 3 bases and 2 bases, in that order; junction bases with no gene match: 4. CDR1 and CDR2 (germline): SGHTA, FQGNSA.

This clonotype was seen only a few times. This chain uses TRBV14 with TRBJ2-1; D not certain. The germline CDR1 and CDR2 sequences are SGHDN and FVKESK. Trimming removed 0 bases at V and 8 bases at J, with 11 bases between. The CDR3 has 14 residues. The DNA for the CDR3 is TGTGCCAGCAGCCAAGATTCCGATGGGGATGAGCAGTTCTTC. It translates to CASSQDSDGDEQFF.

The chain couples TRBV3-1 to TRBJ2-3; D ambiguous. Trimming stripped 1 base from V and 6 bases from J, with 5 bases between. CDR1 and CDR2 from the germline V gene are LGHDT and YNNKEL (reference sequence). The CDR3 covers 12 residues. The chain's CDR3 is CASSQVVDTQYF. The DNA of the CDR3 is TGTGCCAGCAGCCAAGTGGTGGATACGCAGTATTTT.

This clonotype turned up a few times. The chain couples TRBV7-4 to TRBJ2-3, with 8 bases that match TRBD1. Germline trimming cut 5 bases from V and 8 bases from J; bases unmatched to any gene: 9. This CDR3 has 14 amino acids. Germline V gives CDR1 SGHVT, CDR2 SQSDAQ. This CDR3 reads CASSRIGQGGTQYF. The CDR3 DNA reads as TGTGCCAGCAGCCGGATCGGACAGGGCGGTACGCAGTATTTT. Complete variable domain (other parts from reference TRBV7-4 and TRBJ2-3): GAGVSQSPRYKVAKRGRDVALRCDSISGHVTLYWYRQTLGQGSEVLTYSQSDAQRDKSGRPSGRFSAERPERSVSTLKIQRTEQGDSAVYLCASSRIGQGGTQYFGPGTRLTVL.

This clonotype was picked up a small number of times. The gene calls are TRBV6-2 or TRBV6-3 and TRBJ1-3; D not resolved. The V gene lost 2 bases and the J gene lost 7 bases, with 15 bases spanning the gap. The CDR3 is made up of 15 amino acids. CDR1 and CDR2 (germline): MNHEY, SVGEGT. The DNA for the CDR3 is TGTGCCAGCAGTTACGGAGCGCCGTTTCGGAACACCATATATTTT. Its translation is CASSYGAPFRNTIYF.

The J gene is TRBJ2-7, the V gene TRBV19, with 7 positions matching TRBD1. The J segment lost 3 bases and the V segment lost 8 bases, leaving 16 bases of the junction unmatched. Germline V CDR1 and CDR2: LNHDA, SQIVND (reference sequence). There are 16 residues in the CDR3. The CDR3 here is CASRRTGDGLLYEQYF. In nucleotides, the CDR3 is TGTGCCAGTCGACGAACAGGGGACGGCCTTCTCTACGAGCAGTACTTC.

Only a few counts were recorded for this clonotype. The CDR3 nucleotides are TGTGCCAGCAGTTACGCCCCAATGCTGGACACTGAAGCTTTCTTT. Residues: CASSYAPMLDTEAFF. The chain couples TRBV6-5 to TRBJ1-1; D remains ambiguous. The CDR3 spans 15 residues. V lost 2 bases to trimming and J lost 3 bases, with 13 bases between them. The germline gives CDR1 MNHEY, CDR2 SVGAGI.

The chain joins TRBV7-6 to TRBJ2-2; 8 positions match TRBD2. CDR1 is SGHVS and CDR2 is FNYEAQ in the germline V gene. CDR3 length: 16 amino acids. J gave up 6 bases and V 4 bases, and 10 bases lay outside the gene matches. CDR3 sequence: CASSSLAGRVAGELFF. In nucleotides, the CDR3 is TGTGCCAGCAGCTCCTTAGCGGGGAGGGTTGCCGGGGAGCTGTTTTTT.

V usage is TRBV29-1 and J usage is TRBJ1-5, with a tentative D call TRBD1 (5 bases). The CDR3 length is 14 residues. The V and J ends lost 4 bases and 2 bases respectively, with 12 bases between them. Germline CDR1 reads SQVTM; CDR2 reads ANQGSEA. In DNA form, the CDR3 reads TGCAGCGTTGCCTCAGGGTCGGGCAATCAGCCCCAGCATTTT. Protein: CSVASGSGNQPQHF.

The J gene is TRBJ2-7, the V gene TRBV7-2; a possible D gene is TRBD1 (6 bases). CDR1 and CDR2 from the germline V gene are SGHTA and FQGNSA. V was cut by 1 base and J by 5 bases, with 18 bases left in between. The CDR3 length is 16 residues. CDR3: CASSLVVFIGQNEQYF. CDR3 DNA sequence: TGTGCCAGCAGCTTAGTTGTATTTATTGGACAGAACGAGCAGTACTTC.

As for this clonotype: A read error may explain this, as a much larger clone is one base away. V gene TRBV7-3 combines with J gene TRBJ1-1, with D unresolved. The CDR3 covers 11 residues. From germline, CDR1 is SGHTA and CDR2 FQGTGA. The ends were cut back, 2 bases at V and 10 bases at J, with 8 bases in the middle. CDR3: CASSLDGGAFF. DNA of the CDR3: TGTGCCAGCAGCTTAGATGGCGGAGCTTTCTTT. Full variable domain (outside the CDR3, taken from reference TRBV7-3 and TRBJ1-1): GAGVSQTPSNKVTEKGKYVELRCDPISGHTALYWYRQSLGQGPEFLIYFQGTGAADDSGLPNDRFFAVRPEGSVSTLKIQRTERGDSAVYLCASSLDGGAFFGQGTRLTVV.

The chain employs TRBV24-1 and TRBJ1-1; possible D gene TRBD1, 5 bases. Between the trimmed V and J ends, which lost 3 bases and 1 base, there was a span of 14 bases. Germline V CDR1 and CDR2: KGHDR, SFDVKD. This CDR3 contains 16 residues. The CDR3 region has the DNA TGTGCCACCAGTGATCGGGCAGGGAACCCGAACACTGAAGCTTTCTTT. It codes for CATSDRAGNPNTEAFF.

The V gene is TRBV27, the J gene TRBJ1-1; maybe TRBD1 (5 bases). Trimming left V 2 bases short and J 7 bases short, with 8 bases between. Germline V gene lookup returns CDR1 MNHEY and CDR2 SMNVEV (reference sequence). The CDR3 covers 12 residues. The CDR3 sequence: CASSLPGREAFF. The CDR3 nucleotides read TGTGCCAGCAGTTTACCGGGGCGTGAAGCTTTCTTT.

The genes are TRBV7-9 and TRBJ2-1; 7 bases align to TRBD2. In germline, CDR1 is SEHNR, CDR2 FQNEAQ (reference sequence). The CDR3 is 20 residues long. The V segment lost 5 bases and the J segment 0 bases; nucleotides outside the gene matches: 19. This chain's CDR3 is CASSPVTFVREESSYNEQFF. The CDR3 nucleotides read TGTGCCAGCAGCCCTGTAACCTTCGTTCGGGAGGAGAGCTCCTACAATGAGCAGTTCTTC.

The rearrangement links TRBV27 to TRBJ2-7; D is undetermined. Germline V gives CDR1 MNHEY, CDR2 SMNVEV (reference sequence). The CDR3 runs 15 residues. V gave up 3 bases and J gave up 1 base, with 13 bases separating them. In nucleotides, the CDR3 is TGTGCCAGCAGTTTCAGTTCCGTATGGTCCTACGAGCAGTACTTC. As protein: CASSFSSVWSYEQYF.

DNA for the CDR3: TGTGCCAGCTCACCTCAGGGACAGATTTACAATGAGCAGTTCTTC. It encodes CASSPQGQIYNEQFF. V gene TRBV18 combines with J gene TRBJ2-1; TRBD1 matches at 7 bases. This CDR3 is 15 amino acids long. The V gene's germline CDR1 is KGHSH and CDR2 LQKENI. V lost 3 bases, J lost 4 bases, and 6 bases stayed unmatched.

The rearrangement uses TRBV6-5 and TRBJ2-5; D is possibly TRBD1 or TRBD2 (5 bases each). The CDR3 is 15 residues long. Germline V CDR1 and CDR2: MNHEY, SVGAGI. Trimming stripped 6 bases from V and 3 bases from J, with 17 bases between. CDR3 DNA: TGTGCCAGCAGCGTGGGTTTCGGGACGGAAGAGACCCAGTACTTC. This codes for CASSVGFGTEETQYF.

CDR3 region: CSAISGADFDEQFF. CDR3 bases: TGCAGTGCTATATCTGGGGCAGACTTTGATGAGCAGTTCTTC. The chain is built from TRBV20-1 and TRBJ2-1; D is possibly TRBD1 (5 bases). Germline V gene lookup returns CDR1 DFQATT and CDR2 SNEGSKA (reference sequence). Trimming took 4 bases from V and 8 from J, leaving 18 bases between them. The CDR3 runs 14 residues.

This clonotype was detected ten times or more. The rearrangement uses TRBV7-6 and TRBJ2-5; D could derive from TRBD1 or TRBD2 (6 bases each). V lost 1 base and J lost 1, with 19 bases in between. Germline assignment: CDR1 SGHVS and CDR2 FNYEAQ. The CDR3 has 18 residues. This CDR3 is CASSLEIRGPRIQETQYF. CDR3 DNA: TGTGCCAGCAGCTTAGAGATACGGGGGCCCCGTATCCAAGAGACCCAGTACTTC.

The chain is built from TRBV6-5 and TRBJ2-7; possibly TRBD2 for D (6 bases). There are 15 residues in the CDR3. From germline, CDR1 is MNHEY and CDR2 SVGAGI. V was cut by 2 bases and J by 3 bases, with 14 bases left in between. In nucleotides, the CDR3 is TGTGCCAGCAGTTACGCCGGGGCGCGGGGCTACGAGCAGTACTTC. This gives the protein CASSYAGARGYEQYF.

There are many counts of this clonotype. This chain joins TRBV7-6 and TRBJ2-1; weak D call: TRBD1 (5 bases). CDR3 length: 14 amino acids. V lost 1 base, J lost 6 bases, and 10 bases lay in between. Germline V gene data show CDR1 as SGHVS and CDR2 as FNYEAQ. The CDR3 nucleotides read TGTGCCAGCAGCTTAGTAGGGGCAGCCAATGAGCAGTTCTTC. Its translation is CASSLVGAANEQFF.

This clonotype was detected a few times. The chain employs TRBV7-4 and TRBJ1-1; no reliable D call. Germline V gene sequence: CDR1 SGHVT, CDR2 SQSDAQ. This CDR3 is 13 amino acids long. Deletions cut 7 bases from V and 1 base from J, with 10 bases between. The CDR3 DNA sequence: TGTGCCAGCACCCCGAACGGGAACACTGAAGCTTTCTTT. This codes for CASTPNGNTEAFF. Using reference TRBV7-4 and TRBJ1-1 for the parts outside the CDR3, the full variable domain is GAGVSQSPRYKVAKRGRDVALRCDSISGHVTLYWYRQTLGQGSEVLTYSQSDAQRDKSGRPSGRFSAERPERSVSTLKIQRTEQGDSAVYLCASTPNGNTEAFFGQGTRLTVV.

This clonotype has a handful of counts. The V call is TRBV5-4, the J call TRBJ2-3; D is undetermined. Looked up from germline, CDR1 is SGHNT and CDR2 is YYREEE (reference sequence). Trimming shortened V by 0 bases and J by 6 bases, and 14 bases separated the two germline ends. The CDR3 has 15 residues. The CDR3 DNA sequence: TGTGCCAGCAGCTTGGTAGACCCGGACCCGGATACGCAGTATTTT. Translated: CASSLVDPDPDTQYF.

The rearrangement joins TRBV20-1 to TRBJ2-1; 11 bases are shared with TRBD2. The CDR3 has 15 amino acids. Germline V gene sequence: CDR1 DFQATT, CDR2 SNEGSKA (reference sequence). Germline trimming cut 6 bases from V and 5 bases from J; bases unmatched to any gene: 9. The CDR3 bases are TGCAGTGCGAATCCCGGGACTAGCGGAAACAATGAGCAGTTCTTC. Translated, it gives CSANPGTSGNNEQFF.

The rearrangement joins TRBV20-1 to TRBJ1-5; D may be TRBD1 (6 bases). V dropped 3 bases and J dropped 4 bases, with 13 bases sitting between them. This CDR3 contains 14 residues. Germline CDR1 is DFQATT and CDR2 is SNEGSKA (reference sequence). The CDR3 nucleotides are TGCAGTGCTAGGAAAACAGGGACGAATCAGCCCCAGCATTTT. Protein product: CSARKTGTNQPQHF.